Sequencing of this TCR beta chain was carried out in a study of blood T cell repertoires in COVID-19. Allocation to cohorts depended on clinical history reported by the participants. The repertoire was sequenced with immunoSEQ multiplex PCR; TCRdb's copy has only in-frame clones and lacks some. The sample comprises approximately 200,000 clones, 82% of which are singletons, and approximately 10% rests with the top ten. The TCR originated in a middle-aged man who had recovered from COVID-19. Sequenced material: PBMCs or T cells enriched from blood (not recorded which).

This CDR3 reads CASSLGGQGLNEQFF. CDR3 DNA sequence: TGTGCCAGCAGCTTAGGGGGGCAGGGCCTCAATGAGCAGTTCTTC. The rearrangement joins TRBV7-9 to TRBJ2-1; D might be TRBD1 (6 bases). The CDR3 is made up of 15 amino acids. V was shortened by 1 base and J by 6 bases, with 13 bases between the two germline ends. The germline gives CDR1 SEHNR, CDR2 FQNEAQ (reference sequence).